The 32 T cell receptor beta chains listed next were all sequenced from one sample in a study of blood T cell repertoires in COVID-19. The repertoire was sequenced with immunoSEQ multiplex PCR; TCRdb's copy has only in-frame clones and lacks some. Altogether around 160,000 clones are present, 75% to 85% being singletons, with the ten largest covering approximately 11%. The sequenced material came from peripheral blood. The receptor source for this set is a human donor in a cohort sampled during active COVID-19.

The chain uses TRBV6-5 and TRBJ2-7, with D maybe TRBD2 (5 bases). V shed 5 bases and J shed 0 bases, with 11 bases lying between them. This CDR3 is built from 14 residues. Germline CDR1 MNHEY, CDR2 SVGAGI. DNA for the CDR3: TGTGCCAGCAGTCAACGGGGAAGCTCCTACGAGCAGTACTTC. This sequence encodes CASSQRGSSYEQYF.

The chain employs TRBV5-1 and TRBJ2-7; 7 positions match TRBD2. Germline V gene sequence: CDR1 SGHRS, CDR2 YFSETQ. The CDR3 length is 16 residues. Trimming cost V 6 bases and J 5 bases; bases outside gene matches: 17. CDR3 sequence reads: CASNLGSGKSLDEQYF. The CDR3 DNA follows: TGCGCCAGCAACCTTGGGAGCGGGAAGTCACTGGACGAGCAGTACTTC.

This clone was counted a single time. The V gene is TRBV6-5, the J gene TRBJ1-1, with a possible D match to TRBD1 (5 bases). The CDR3 covers 13 residues. Germline assignment: CDR1 MNHEY and CDR2 SVGAGI. The V end lost 8 bases, the J end lost 5 bases, and 15 bases lay between the germline ends. CDR3 loop: CASLNHPGTEAFF. The CDR3 nucleotides are TGTGCCAGCCTAAACCACCCAGGGACTGAAGCTTTCTTT.

This clone was seen a few times. The V and J genes are TRBV7-9 and TRBJ2-7; D may be TRBD2 (5 bases). V lost 1 base and J 7 bases, leaving 20 bases between the germline ends. This CDR3 is built from 16 residues. The germline V gene has CDR1 SEHNR and CDR2 FQNEAQ (reference sequence). CDR3 sequence (DNA): TGTGCCAGCAGCTTAGATAACTCCGGGCTCCCGGGGGAGCAGTACTTC. Its protein product is CASSLDNSGLPGEQYF.

This clone was counted many times. The rearrangement joins TRBV7-8 to TRBJ2-7, with 8 bases identical to TRBD2. CDR3 length equals 15 residues. V shed 4 bases, J shed 2 bases, and the junction held 7 bases outside the gene matches. CDR1 and CDR2 (germline): SGHVS, FQNEAQ. The CDR3 region is CASSSHRLAPYEQYF. The CDR3 region has the DNA TGTGCCAGCAGCTCCCACCGACTAGCGCCCTACGAGCAGTACTTC.

V is TRBV28 and J is TRBJ1-5; 10 bases map to TRBD1. The CDR3 is 16 residues long. The germline V gene encodes CDR1 MDHEN and CDR2 SYDVKM. The trim removed 6 bases at V and 8 bases at J, leaving 13 bases unmatched. CDR3 sequence reads: CASRTGQGEGIKPQHF. CDR3 nucleotides: TGTGCCAGCAGAACCGGACAGGGGGAAGGAATTAAGCCCCAGCATTTT.

The V gene is TRBV29-1, the J gene TRBJ1-2; D is undetermined. Deletions cut 4 bases from V and 0 bases from J, with 9 bases between. Germline values: CDR1 SQVTM, CDR2 ANQGSEA. The length of the CDR3 is 13 residues. For the CDR3, the DNA is TGCAGCGTTGCGTCAGGATCTAACTATGGCTACACCTTC. Protein sequence: CSVASGSNYGYTF.

This rearrangement joins TRBV5-1 to TRBJ2-2; 9 positions agree with TRBD2. Germline V gene lookup returns CDR1 SGHRS and CDR2 YFSETQ. The CDR3 is made up of 16 amino acids. V was pared by 0 bases and J by 1 base, with 1 base of the junction left unmatched. The CDR3 sequence: CASSLATSGNTGELFF. The CDR3 bases are TGCGCCAGCAGCTTGGCGACTAGCGGGAACACCGGGGAGCTGTTTTTT.

The chain joins TRBV10-1 to TRBJ2-1, with TRBD2 matching over 10 bases. Germline V gene lookup returns CDR1 WNHNN and CDR2 SYGVQD (reference sequence). V trimming: 8 bases; J trimming: 0 bases; junction bases outside the gene matches: 4. The CDR3 covers 15 residues. Here the CDR3 reads CASSGLAVSYNEQFF. The CDR3 coding sequence is TGCGCCAGCTCCGGACTAGCGGTCTCCTACAATGAGCAGTTCTTC.

The chain uses TRBV10-2 and TRBJ2-6; TRBD2 aligns across 9 bases. J was trimmed by 0 bases and V by 7 bases; bases with no gene match: 13. CDR3 length equals 19 residues. From germline, CDR1 is WSHSY and CDR2 SAAADI. The CDR3 DNA is TGCGCCAGCACGGGGTTCGCTAGCGGGAATAGCTCTGGGGCCAACGTCCTGACTTTC. Amino acid sequence: CASTGFASGNSSGANVLTF.

The table lists this clone with a few counts. The V gene is TRBV5-5, the J gene TRBJ2-2; D unclear. The germline CDR1 and CDR2 sequences are SGHKS and YYEKEE (reference sequence). This CDR3 is built from 15 residues. Trimming removed 3 bases from V and 3 bases from J, with 12 bases in between. The CDR3 DNA follows: TGTGCCAGCAGCTGGAGATCGATGGACACCGGGGAGCTGTTTTTT. The encoded protein is CASSWRSMDTGELFF.

This chain joins TRBV7-9 and TRBJ1-3, with TRBD1 identical over 12 bases. The J segment lost 4 bases and the V segment lost 4 bases, leaving 5 bases of the junction unmatched. The germline V gene encodes CDR1 SEHNR and CDR2 FQNEAQ (reference sequence). The CDR3 runs 16 residues. The CDR3 is CASSSGDRGRGNTIYF. In nucleotides, the CDR3 is TGTGCCAGCAGCTCTGGGGACAGGGGGCGAGGAAACACCATATATTTT.

The rearrangement uses TRBV10-1 and TRBJ2-5; D gene unclear. The germline gives CDR1 WNHNN, CDR2 SYGVQD (reference sequence). There are 13 residues in the CDR3. Trimming took off 6 bases at V and 1 base at J, with 9 bases between the two ends. In DNA form, the CDR3 reads TGCGCCAGCAGCGCTGCCAGCCAAGAGACCCAGTACTTC. Translating gives CASSAASQETQYF.

The V gene is TRBV30, the J gene TRBJ1-1; D is undetermined. The CDR3 length is 13 residues. Germline-derived CDR1 and CDR2 are GTSNPN and SVGIG (reference sequence). The germline V and J ends were trimmed by 3 bases and 1 base, with 9 bases remaining between them. The CDR3 loop is CAWRQSSNTEAFF. The CDR3, as DNA: TGTGCCTGGAGACAGAGTTCGAACACTGAAGCTTTCTTT.

The table lists this clone with a few counts. J is TRBJ2-7 and V is TRBV19; 11 bases map to TRBD2. The germline V gene encodes CDR1 LNHDA and CDR2 SQIVND (reference sequence). V shed 10 bases and J 7 bases; nucleotides not matched to a gene: 12. The CDR3 runs to 14 residues. The CDR3 sequence is CATASSGGVWEQYF. Here the CDR3 DNA reads TGTGCCACCGCTAGTAGCGGGGGGGTCTGGGAGCAGTACTTC.

The chain carries TRBV7-9 and TRBJ2-2; 7 bases line up with TRBD1. V gave up 5 bases and J gave up 4 bases; unmatched junction bases: 7. CDR1 and CDR2 (germline): SEHNR, FQNEAQ (reference sequence). The CDR3 length is 15 residues. The CDR3 DNA follows: TGTGCCAGCAGCGACAGGGTACGGGGCACCGGGGAGCTGTTTTTT. It encodes CASSDRVRGTGELFF.

CDR3 amino acids: CASKTLDLKQFF. DNA of the CDR3: TGTGCCAGCAAGACACTAGACCTCAAGCAGTTCTTC. The chain combines TRBV6-5 with TRBJ2-1; tentatively, D is TRBD2 (5 bases). V lost 7 bases, J lost 11 bases, and 15 bases lay in between. This CDR3 is 12 amino acids long. Germline CDR1 is MNHEY and CDR2 is SVGAGI.

The rearrangement uses TRBV5-1 and TRBJ2-7; D may be TRBD1 (6 bases). CDR1 SGHRS and CDR2 YFSETQ come from the germline V gene. This CDR3 is 14 amino acids long. V was pared by 0 bases and J by 7 bases, with 14 bases between. CDR3 sequence (DNA): TGCGCCAGCAGCTTGGGGACAGTTTGGAAGGAGCAGTACTTC. Translation gives CASSLGTVWKEQYF.

This sequence joins TRBV7-2 and TRBJ1-5; D gene ambiguous. This CDR3 comprises 13 residues. Per germline, CDR1 SGHTA and CDR2 FQGNSA. V was cut by 6 bases and J by 7 bases, with 13 bases left in between. The chain's CDR3 is CASSSTNGQPQHF. In DNA, the CDR3 is TGTGCCAGCAGTTCGACTAATGGACAGCCCCAGCATTTT.

V and J are TRBV24-1 and TRBJ2-2; 15 nucleotides line up with TRBD2. The length of the CDR3 is 21 residues. The germline V gene encodes CDR1 KGHDR and CDR2 SFDVKD. V lost 1 base to trimming and J lost 0 bases; unmatched junction nucleotides: 8. CDR3: CATSDFRSGLAGGSNTGELFF. The CDR3 coding sequence is TGTGCCACCAGTGATTTCCGTTCCGGACTAGCGGGAGGGTCGAACACCGGGGAGCTGTTTTTT.

The sample holds one count of this clone. The chain uses TRBV28 and TRBJ1-2; 8 bases map to TRBD1. Per germline, CDR1 MDHEN and CDR2 SYDVKM. The CDR3 spans 14 residues. Losses at the gene ends were 5 bases for V and 4 bases for J; bases not matched to a gene: 6. The CDR3 loop is CASSLDRVSYGYTF. CDR3 bases: TGTGCCAGCAGTCTGGACAGGGTCAGCTATGGCTACACCTTC.

The V gene is TRBV4-1, the J gene TRBJ1-1; D not certain. This CDR3 contains 14 residues. Trimming took off 0 bases at V and 11 bases at J, with 16 bases between the two ends. CDR1 is MGHRA, CDR2 YSYEKL, per germline. The CDR3 DNA follows: TGCGCCAGCAGCCAAGATATTGAGGGTAGATCGGCTTTCTTT. Its translation is CASSQDIEGRSAFF.

The chain couples TRBV7-9 to TRBJ1-1; D is undetermined. Germline V gives CDR1 SEHNR, CDR2 FQNEAQ (reference sequence). V lost 4 bases to trimming and J lost 1 base, with 7 bases between them. This CDR3 spans 13 amino acids. The CDR3 DNA is TGTGCCAGCAGCTCCCAGGCGAACACTGAAGCTTTCTTT. It codes for CASSSQANTEAFF.

This clone appeared a few times. This chain joins TRBV19 and TRBJ1-3; D is unresolved. CDR3 length equals 13 residues. CDR1 is LNHDA, CDR2 SQIVND, per germline (reference sequence). The V and J ends lost 5 bases and 0 bases respectively, with 5 bases between them. The CDR3 reads CASSLRSGNTIYF. CDR3 in DNA: TGTGCCAGTAGTCTGCGCTCTGGAAACACCATATATTTT.

The chain recombines TRBV28 with TRBJ1-1, with 7 bases fitting TRBD1. V was pared by 10 bases and J by 0 bases, with 5 bases of the junction left unmatched. Germline V lookup: CDR1 MDHEN, CDR2 SYDVKM. The CDR3 extends over 13 amino acids. Written as DNA, the CDR3 is TGTGCCACCTCGGGACAGATGAACACTGAAGCTTTCTTT. It is translated as CATSGQMNTEAFF.

The chain is built from TRBV20-1 and TRBJ2-3; 11 bases agree with TRBD2. Trimming cost V 3 bases and J 5 bases; bases outside gene matches: 10. The CDR3 runs to 16 residues. Germline V gene data show CDR1 as DFQATT and CDR2 as SNEGSKA (reference sequence). In DNA, the CDR3 is TGCAGTGCTAGTACCGGGACTAGCGGTCGAAGAGATACGCAGTATTTT. This encodes CSASTGTSGRRDTQYF.

CDR3 sequence reads: CASSEQSGTGYGYTF. The CDR3 nucleotides read TGTGCCAGCAGTGAACAGTCCGGGACAGGCTATGGCTACACCTTC. This chain connects TRBV25-1 to TRBJ1-2, with 8 bases lining up with TRBD1. CDR1 is MGHDK and CDR2 is SYGVNS in the germline V gene. This CDR3 has 15 amino acids. The V gene end was trimmed by 2 bases and the J gene end by 4 bases; junction bases not matched to a gene: 6.

This rearrangement joins TRBV11-2 to TRBJ2-1; TRBD2 aligns across 14 bases. V was clipped by 5 bases and J by 0 bases; unmatched bases: 3. The germline V gene encodes CDR1 SGHAT and CDR2 FQNNGV. This CDR3 comprises 17 residues. CDR3: CASSTGTSGSSYNEQFF. The CDR3, as DNA: TGTGCCAGCAGCACAGGGACTAGCGGGAGCTCCTACAATGAGCAGTTCTTC. The variable domain in full, completed from reference TRBV11-2 and TRBJ2-1, reads EAGVAQSPRYKIIEKRQSVAFWCNPISGHATLYWYQQILGQGPKLLIQFQNNGVVDDSQLPKDRFSAERLKGVDSTLKIQPAKLEDSAVYLCASSTGTSGSSYNEQFFGPGTRLTVL.

The chain has TRBV10-2 and TRBJ2-7, with 11 bases fitting TRBD1. CDR1 is WSHSY, CDR2 SAAADI, per germline. The CDR3 runs to 13 residues. V trimming: 10 bases; J trimming: 2 bases; junction bases outside the gene matches: 4. In DNA, the CDR3 is TGCGCCACCGGACAGGGGGCCCCCTACGAGCAGTACTTC. Its protein is CATGQGAPYEQYF.

This rearrangement joins TRBV27 to TRBJ1-2, with 7 bases matching TRBD1. This CDR3 is built from 15 residues. Germline V gene data show CDR1 as MNHEY and CDR2 as SMNVEV (reference sequence). Trimming removed 2 bases from V and 1 base from J; junction bases left unmatched: 4. The CDR3 protein is CASSLNAGGNYGYTF. Here the CDR3 DNA reads TGTGCCAGCAGTTTAAATGCAGGGGGTAACTATGGCTACACCTTC.

DNA of the CDR3: TGTGCCAGCAGCTTCACCCAGGGGGCTGGAAACACCATATATTTT. It codes for CASSFTQGAGNTIYF. The chain carries TRBV7-2 and TRBJ1-3; 7 bases fit TRBD1. J was trimmed by 2 bases and V by 3 bases; bases with no gene match: 4. From germline, CDR1 is SGHTA and CDR2 FQGNSA. This CDR3 is built from 15 residues.

This clone appeared many times. The rearrangement uses TRBV19 and TRBJ2-3; possibly TRBD2 for D (6 bases). Germline assignment: CDR1 LNHDA and CDR2 SQIVND (reference sequence). Trimming removed 3 bases at V and 4 bases at J, with 11 bases between. This CDR3 has 14 amino acids. In DNA form, the CDR3 reads TGTGCCAGTAGTATTATGGCGGGGCCAGATACGCAGTATTTT. Translating it yields CASSIMAGPDTQYF.